This T cell receptor (beta chain) was obtained from a study of follicular helper T cells after annual influenza vaccination. Study-level findings and limits: Recurrent ICOS+CD38+ cTfh clonotypes included tetramer and AIM influenza-specific ones.

Sequencing of TCRB used Survey level resolution. Only in-frame clones appear in the TCRdb table, and some are missing; sequencing was by immunoSEQ multiplex PCR. The table records 4,000 to 4,500 clones, almost 85% of them present only once. Sample time point: 2015-2016 season, 7 days after influenza vaccination. Vaccine contraindications, substance abuse, HIV/AIDS, active malignancy and active illness excluded donors. About this clone itself: Its target is unknown.

This TCR was recovered from an adult who received the influenza vaccine. The sample was CXCR5+ CD38- circulating T follicular helper cells from blood, taken 7 days after influenza vaccination. Subset here: circulating Tfh, non-naive CD4+CXCR5+PD-1+ (ICOS+CD38+ or ICOS-CD38-).

The CDR3 here is CASSYSGESGYTF. The CDR3 bases are TGTGCCAGCAGTTACTCAGGGGAGTCAGGCTACACCTTC. V usage is TRBV6-5 and J usage is TRBJ1-2, with a possible D match to TRBD1 (5 bases). The CDR3 sequence is 13 residues long. The germline CDR1 and CDR2 sequences are MNHEY and SVGAGI. Trimming took 0 bases from V and 8 from J, leaving 10 bases between them.